This T cell receptor (beta chain) was profiled in a study of T cell responses to AZD1222 COVID-19 vaccine. Overall study findings and caveats: Donors were largely white British and mainly female; clonal diversity was possibly underestimated. Repertoires were sampled only after the peak T cell response.

Some clones are missing from TCRdb's copy, which holds only in-frame ones; the method was immunoSEQ multiplex PCR. Of approximately 180,000 clones listed, around 90% are singletons. As concerns this clone: Its antigen is unknown.

The V end lost 6 bases, the J end lost 3 bases, and 18 bases lay between the germline ends. Germline V gives CDR1 MNHEY, CDR2 SVGAGI. CDR3 length equals 15 residues. The sample consisted of peripheral blood, taken on day 0 of AZD1222 vaccination. The chain is built from TRBV6-5 and TRBJ2-7, with D tentatively TRBD1 (6 bases). The TCR comes from an adult in good health. Here the CDR3 reads CASSLQGWEYYEQYF. The DNA of the CDR3 is TGTGCCAGCAGCCTACAGGGTTGGGAATACTACGAGCAGTACTTC.